The 14 T cell receptor beta chains given below trace back to one sample, sequenced in a study of shared clonotypes between healthy human individuals. Sequencing was performed with immunoSEQ multiplex PCR; in TCRdb, only in-frame clones are kept and a portion is missing. Here the sample spans some 2,400,000 clones, about 94% being singletons. The source material was naive CD4+ T cells sorted from blood. Subset noted: CD45RA+ positively selected. The receptor set was obtained from a young man in good health.

This chain uses TRBV5-1 with TRBJ2-1; 8 nucleotides agree with TRBD2. V was clipped by 4 bases and J by 0 bases; unmatched bases: 12. The CDR3 runs 18 residues. The V gene's germline CDR1 is SGHRS and CDR2 YFSETQ. CDR3 protein: CASSQESSGLSSYNEQFF. For the CDR3, the DNA is TGCGCCAGCAGCCAGGAGTCTAGCGGGTTGAGCTCCTACAATGAGCAGTTCTTC.

The J gene is TRBJ2-3, the V gene TRBV19; TRBD1 matches 8 bases. The CDR3 length is 15 residues. Germline V gene data show CDR1 as LNHDA and CDR2 as SQIVND (reference sequence). The trim removed 6 bases at V and 3 bases at J, leaving 8 bases unmatched. As DNA, the CDR3 is TGTGCCAGTAGCCTGGTCAGGGGGCGAACAGATACGCAGTATTTT. Translating it yields CASSLVRGRTDTQYF.

A remark on this clone: This sample includes further DNA sequences coding for the same CDR3. The V gene is TRBV18, the J gene TRBJ2-3, with no clear D. CDR1 KGHSH and CDR2 LQKENI come from the germline V gene. The CDR3 spans 12 residues. The V end lost 2 bases, the J end lost 5 bases, and 5 bases lay between the germline ends. The CDR3 region is CASSPIGDTQYF. The CDR3 DNA reads as TGTGCCAGCTCACCAATCGGAGATACGCAGTATTTT.

This rearrangement joins TRBV5-5 to TRBJ2-7; either TRBD1 or TRBD2 may supply D (7 bases each). The CDR3 length is 16 residues. Germline V CDR1 and CDR2: SGHKS, YYEKEE (reference sequence). Trimming shortened V by 1 base and J by 6 bases, and 20 bases separated the two germline ends. CDR3 amino acids: CASSLYRGQGGSEQYF. The DNA for the CDR3 is TGTGCCAGCAGCTTGTATAGGGGGCAGGGCGGGAGCGAGCAGTACTTC.

The chain has TRBV5-4 and TRBJ2-5; 12 bases line up with TRBD2. The CDR3 extends over 14 amino acids. Germline V CDR1 and CDR2: SGHNT, YYREEE (reference sequence). V trimming: 3 bases; J trimming: 4 bases; junction bases outside the gene matches: 1. CDR3 DNA: TGTGCCAGCAGCTGGGGACTAGCGGGAGAGACCCAGTACTTC. Its protein product is CASSWGLAGETQYF.

This chain links TRBV5-4 with TRBJ2-7; D gene uncertain. This CDR3 is built from 13 residues. V was shortened by 4 bases and J by 5 bases, with 13 bases between the two germline ends. Germline V gene lookup returns CDR1 SGHNT and CDR2 YYREEE (reference sequence). The chain's CDR3 is CASSGDRSNEQYF. CDR3 bases: TGTGCCAGCAGCGGGGATAGGAGCAACGAGCAGTACTTC.

J is TRBJ2-7 and V is TRBV18; D is possibly TRBD1 (6 bases). V lost 2 bases to trimming and J lost 0 bases, with 14 bases between them. The CDR3 totals 16 residues. From germline, CDR1 is KGHSH and CDR2 LQKENI. The CDR3 region is CASSPNSRTASYEQYF. Written as DNA, the CDR3 is TGTGCCAGCTCACCAAATTCTAGGACAGCCTCCTACGAGCAGTACTTC.

This rearrangement joins TRBV5-6 to TRBJ2-2, with 8 positions matching TRBD1. The CDR3 totals 18 residues. Trimming at V came to 4 bases and at J to 3 bases, leaving 14 bases not matched to a gene. Germline CDR1 and CDR2: SGHDT and YYEEEE. The CDR3 region has the DNA TGTGCCAGCAGCCTTCAGGGGGCGCTCCTTCTGGACACCGGGGAGCTGTTTTTT. This sequence encodes CASSLQGALLLDTGELFF.

The rearrangement joins TRBV30 to TRBJ1-6; 7 bases match TRBD1. The trim removed 3 bases at V and 10 bases at J, leaving 15 bases unmatched. This CDR3 has 16 residues. Germline V lookup: CDR1 GTSNPN, CDR2 SVGIG (reference sequence). In DNA, the CDR3 is TGTGCCTGGAGACGGGAGGGGGCCTCTATTCGATCACCCCTCCACTTT. Translated, it gives CAWRREGASIRSPLHF.

The chain has TRBV2 and TRBJ1-1, with a possible D match to TRBD1 (6 bases). Looked up from germline, CDR1 is SNHLY and CDR2 is FYNNEI. With 4 bases removed from V and 1 base from J, the gap between germline ends came to 13 bases. This CDR3 has 15 amino acids. The CDR3 protein is CASSVQGHQNTEAFF. CDR3 sequence (DNA): TGTGCCAGCAGTGTCCAGGGGCACCAGAACACTGAAGCTTTCTTT.

This chain connects TRBV11-2 to TRBJ2-3; D gene ambiguous. Germline lookup yields CDR1 SGHAT and CDR2 FQNNGV. The V and J ends lost 4 bases and 3 bases respectively, with 17 bases between them. This CDR3 is 16 amino acids long. The CDR3 DNA follows: TGTGCCAGCAGCTCCACACCACAAACGAATACAGATACGCAGTATTTT. Protein product: CASSSTPQTNTDTQYF.

With regard to this clone: Other DNA sequences in the sample encode the same CDR3. The chain employs TRBV7-9 and TRBJ2-7; 7 nucleotides line up with TRBD1. The V gene's germline CDR1 is SEHNR and CDR2 FQNEAQ (reference sequence). This CDR3 region has 14 residues. The trim removed 3 bases at V and 1 base at J, leaving 3 bases unmatched. The CDR3 DNA follows: TGTGCCAGCAGCTTCGGGACAGATTCCTACGAGCAGTACTTC. Its translation is CASSFGTDSYEQYF.

This clone showed up just a few times. This chain links TRBV5-1 with TRBJ2-2, with D possibly TRBD1 on 5 matching bases. Trimming took 0 bases from V and 8 from J, leaving 11 bases between them. CDR1 is SGHRS, CDR2 YFSETQ, per germline. The CDR3 sequence is 14 residues long. The CDR3 DNA reads as TGCGCCAGCAGCTTGGCGCGGCAGGGAGGGGAGCTGTTTTTT. Its protein is CASSLARQGGELFF.

V is TRBV11-3 and J is TRBJ1-2, with D perhaps matching TRBD1 (5 bases). The V gene's germline CDR1 is SGHNT and CDR2 YENEEA. The CDR3 length is 14 residues. The V end lost 4 bases, the J end lost 4 bases, and 13 bases lay between the germline ends. Here the CDR3 reads CASSSLGASYGYTF. The DNA for the CDR3 is TGTGCCAGCAGCTCCCTCGGGGCCTCCTATGGCTACACCTTC. The whole variable domain, remainder taken from reference TRBV11-3 and TRBJ1-2, is EAGVVQSPRYKIIEKKQPVAFWCNPISGHNTLYWYLQNLGQGPELLIRYENEEAVDDSQLPKDRFSAERLKGVDSTLKIQPAELGDSAVYLCASSSLGASYGYTFGSGTRLTVV.